The 14 T cell receptor beta chains in this list originate from one sample, sequenced in a study of shared clonotypes between healthy human individuals. Some clones are missing from TCRdb's copy, which holds only in-frame ones; the method was immunoSEQ multiplex PCR. The data contain about 2 million clones, roughly 94% of them singletons. Terminally differentiated effector memory CD45RA+ cells were excluded from the naive CD8 cells, which were CD45RO-negative and positively selected for CCR7. The specimen sequenced was naive CD8+ T cells sorted from blood. These receptor sequences come from a man aged 18 to 35 in good health.

Points on this clone: The sample contains more than one DNA sequence encoding this CDR3. The V call is TRBV4-1, the J call TRBJ1-5; D might be TRBD1 (5 bases). CDR1 and CDR2 (germline): MGHRA, YSYEKL. Trimming took 2 bases from V and 5 from J, leaving 10 bases between them. The CDR3 runs to 14 residues. CDR3 bases: TGCGCCAGCAGCCAACGCGGGGGTGATCAGCCCCAGCATTTT. This codes for CASSQRGGDQPQHF.

A remark on this clone: Additional DNA sequences in this sample encode the identical CDR3. CDR3 in DNA: TGCGCCAGCAGCCAGCTAGTGAACACTGAAGCTTTCTTT. This codes for CASSQLVNTEAFF. The V gene is TRBV4-1, the J gene TRBJ1-1; D gene uncertain. Germline values: CDR1 MGHRA, CDR2 YSYEKL. This CDR3 contains 13 residues. Trimming cost V 3 bases and J 0 bases, with 5 bases left between them.

This clone turned up a few times. The genes are TRBV19 and TRBJ2-7; D remains unclear. Trimming removed 8 bases at V and 2 bases at J, with 13 bases between. The CDR3 is 13 residues long. The germline CDR1 and CDR2 sequences are LNHDA and SQIVND (reference sequence). The CDR3 loop is CASSPFDTYEQYF. CDR3 DNA sequence: TGTGCCAGTTCCCCCTTCGACACCTACGAGCAGTACTTC. The variable domain in full, with the rest retrieved from reference TRBV19 and TRBJ2-7, is DGGITQSPKYLFRKEGQNVTLSCEQNLNHDAMYWYRQDPGQGLRLIYYSQIVNDFQKGDIAEGYSVSREKKESFPLTVTSAQKNPTAFYLCASSPFDTYEQYFGPGTRLTVT.

This clone was counted a single time. This rearrangement joins TRBV25-1 to TRBJ2-7; D might be TRBD1 or TRBD2, each matching 6 bases. Trimming took 7 bases from V and 2 from J, leaving 18 bases between them. The CDR3 spans 15 residues. Germline V CDR1 and CDR2: MGHDK, SYGVNS. The CDR3 here is CASKGGRGNTYEQYF. CDR3 DNA: TGTGCCAGCAAGGGGGGACGGGGGAATACCTACGAGCAGTACTTC.

Remarks on this clone: The sample has other DNA sequences that encode this CDR3 too. Here the CDR3 DNA reads TGTGCCTGGAGTCGCGGGACCTACGAGCAGTACTTC. Its translation is CAWSRGTYEQYF. J is TRBJ2-7 and V is TRBV30, with D possibly TRBD2 on 6 matching bases. V was clipped by 2 bases and J by 2 bases, with 7 bases between them. From germline, CDR1 is GTSNPN and CDR2 SVGIG (reference sequence). The CDR3 covers 12 residues.

This sequence joins TRBV4-1 and TRBJ2-1; no clear D gene. The CDR3 consists of 15 residues. Looked up from germline, CDR1 is MGHRA and CDR2 is YSYEKL. V was pared by 0 bases and J by 9 bases, with 15 bases between. The CDR3 spells CASSQDSRSGVEQFF. The CDR3 DNA follows: TGCGCCAGCAGCCAAGATTCCAGATCTGGTGTTGAGCAGTTCTTC.

This clone appeared once. The chain employs TRBV5-4 and TRBJ2-7; D is undetermined. The ends were cut back, 0 bases at V and 3 bases at J, with 10 bases in the middle. The V gene's germline CDR1 is SGHNT and CDR2 YYREEE (reference sequence). The CDR3 runs to 14 residues. Written as DNA, the CDR3 is TGTGCCAGCAGCTTGGCCGATTCATTCTACGAGCAGTACTTC. As protein: CASSLADSFYEQYF.

This sequence joins TRBV7-2 and TRBJ2-7; D possibly uses TRBD1 or TRBD2 (5 bases each). There are 13 residues in the CDR3. Trimming stripped 5 bases from V and 2 bases from J, with 10 bases between. Germline assignment: CDR1 SGHTA and CDR2 FQGNSA. CDR3 sequence (DNA): TGTGCCAGCAGCCGAGGGGTCACCTACGAGCAGTACTTC. Translation gives CASSRGVTYEQYF. Filled out from reference TRBV7-2 and TRBJ2-7, the complete variable domain reads GAGVSQSPSNKVTEKGKDVELRCDPISGHTALYWYRQSLGQGLEFLIYFQGNSAPDKSGLPSDRFSAERTGGSVSTLTIQRTQQEDSAVYLCASSRGVTYEQYFGPGTRLTVT.

This clone appeared once. This chain connects TRBV10-2 to TRBJ2-1, with 12 bases matching TRBD2. Germline CDR1 WSHSY, CDR2 SAAADI. The V segment lost 0 bases and the J segment 8 bases; nucleotides outside the gene matches: 8. The CDR3 has 17 residues. Written as DNA, the CDR3 is TGCGCCAGCAGTGAGTCGTCGGGACTAGCGGGCTATGATGAGCAGTTCTTC. This sequence encodes CASSESSGLAGYDEQFF.

This chain links TRBV25-1 with TRBJ2-2; D uncertain. V lost 5 bases and J lost 6, with 7 bases in between. Looked up from germline, CDR1 is MGHDK and CDR2 is SYGVNS. This CDR3 region has 12 residues. CDR3 sequence (DNA): TGTGCCAGCAGTCCTCGAGCCGGGGAGCTGTTTTTT. It specifies CASSPRAGELFF. Drawing the rest from reference TRBV25-1 and TRBJ2-2, the complete variable domain is EADIYQTPRYLVIGTGKKITLECSQTMGHDKMYWYQQDPGMELHLIHYSYGVNSTEKGDLSSESTVSRIRTEHFPLTLESARPSHTSQYLCASSPRAGELFFGEGSRLTVL.

Comments on this clone: The sample has other DNA sequences that encode this CDR3 too. The chain uses TRBV7-9 and TRBJ2-7; 7 bases fit TRBD1. CDR1 is SEHNR, CDR2 FQNEAQ, per germline (reference sequence). The CDR3 has 14 residues. V lost 5 bases and J lost 3; bases outside the gene matches: 7. The CDR3 DNA reads as TGTGCCAGCAGCCCAGGGGACAGAGACTACGAGCAGTACTTC. Translating gives CASSPGDRDYEQYF.

The chain combines TRBV27 with TRBJ1-1; 10 bases match TRBD1. This CDR3 region has 15 residues. Germline CDR1 is MNHEY and CDR2 is SMNVEV (reference sequence). V was clipped by 9 bases and J by 4 bases; unmatched bases: 11. The CDR3 sequence: CASSFPGQGTTEAFF. The DNA of the CDR3 is TGTGCCAGTTCATTTCCGGGACAGGGGACCACTGAAGCTTTCTTT.

The chain couples TRBV11-2 to TRBJ2-1; the match to TRBD2 covers 8 bases. The CDR3 consists of 14 residues. V trimming: 5 bases; J trimming: 6 bases; junction bases outside the gene matches: 6. In germline, CDR1 is SGHAT, CDR2 FQNNGV. The CDR3 DNA sequence: TGTGCCAGCAGCCGACTAGCGAGGGGCAATGAGCAGTTCTTC. Its translation is CASSRLARGNEQFF.

The V and J genes are TRBV28 and TRBJ1-5; D gene ambiguous. V gave up 1 base and J gave up 3 bases, with 10 bases separating them. The CDR3 consists of 15 residues. The germline CDR1 and CDR2 sequences are MDHEN and SYDVKM. CDR3 loop: CASSLYLGYNQPQHF. Here the CDR3 DNA reads TGTGCCAGCAGTTTATATCTGGGCTACAATCAGCCCCAGCATTTT.